These 23 T cell receptor beta chains were sequenced from one sample in a study of OX40 agonist ivuxolimab in advanced cancers. The protocol was immunoSEQ multiplex PCR, while the TCRdb copy is restricted to in-frame clones and leaves out a portion. The sample shows about 95,000 clones, about 91% of them seen only once. Sequencing was performed on CD4+ or CD8+ T cells sorted from blood, taken in a trial of the OX40 agonist ivuxolimab. These receptors came from an adult with an advanced solid tumor such as melanoma, head and neck, liver or kidney cancer.

The chain couples TRBV11-2 to TRBJ2-1; the D gene is possibly TRBD1 (6 bases). Germline V gene sequence: CDR1 SGHAT, CDR2 FQNNGV. The V end was cut by 3 bases, the J end by 5 bases, with 11 bases between. The CDR3 runs to 14 residues. The CDR3 region is CASSFRDKNNEQFF. The CDR3 coding sequence is TGTGCCAGCAGCTTCCGGGACAAGAACAATGAGCAGTTCTTC.

The genes are TRBV6-5 and TRBJ2-7; D remains unclear. The V gene lost 3 bases and the J gene lost 5 bases, with 14 bases spanning the gap. CDR3 size: 14 residues. Germline CDR1 reads MNHEY; CDR2 reads SVGAGI. The DNA for the CDR3 is TGTGCCAGCAGTTATTCCCCCAGTCTTAACGAGCAGTACTTC. It encodes CASSYSPSLNEQYF.

The rearrangement uses TRBV13 and TRBJ2-1; perhaps TRBD1 as D (5 bases). The V gene lost 0 bases and the J gene lost 0 bases, with 12 bases spanning the gap. Germline V CDR1 and CDR2: PRHDT, FYEKMQ (reference sequence). The CDR3 has 17 amino acids. The CDR3 sequence: CASSLGGALLSYNEQFF. The CDR3 region has the DNA TGTGCCAGCAGCTTAGGTGGGGCCCTACTCTCCTACAATGAGCAGTTCTTC.

V usage is TRBV4-1 and J usage is TRBJ2-1, with TRBD1 matching over 7 bases. After removal of 5 bases from V and 0 bases from J, the junction contained 7 bases not matched to a gene. The CDR3 has 16 residues. Germline CDR1 is MGHRA and CDR2 is YSYEKL. CDR3 sequence reads: CASSGNRDSSYNEQFF. The CDR3 DNA follows: TGCGCCAGCAGCGGGAACCGGGACAGCTCCTACAATGAGCAGTTCTTC.

This sequence joins TRBV4-3 and TRBJ2-7; 10 bases map to TRBD1. Germline CDR1 and CDR2: LGHNA and YSLEER. The ends lost 3 bases at V and 5 bases at J; junction bases unmatched: 13. CDR3 length: 17 residues. The CDR3 loop is CASSQNLPGQGTHEQYF. For the CDR3, the DNA is TGCGCCAGCAGCCAGAACCTGCCGGGACAGGGGACCCACGAGCAGTACTTC.

In this sample, this clone turned up once. The rearrangement uses TRBV6-1 and TRBJ2-7; perhaps D is TRBD1 or TRBD2 (5 bases each). The CDR3 loop spans 15 amino acids. CDR1 and CDR2 (germline): MNHNS, SASEGT. V lost 6 bases and J lost 1, with 16 bases in between. CDR3 in amino acids: CASRPHGAASYEQYF. CDR3 bases: TGTGCCAGCAGACCACACGGGGCTGCGTCCTACGAGCAGTACTTC.

This chain uses TRBV10-3 with TRBJ2-1; D is tentatively TRBD1 or TRBD2 (5 bases each). The CDR3 runs to 15 residues. In germline, CDR1 is ENHRY, CDR2 SYGVKD. The V end lost 4 bases, the J end lost 0 bases, and 10 bases lay between the germline ends. The CDR3 spells CAISGAGTSYNEQFF. The CDR3 DNA follows: TGTGCCATCAGTGGTGCAGGGACCTCCTACAATGAGCAGTTCTTC.

V is TRBV28 and J is TRBJ1-3, with D perhaps matching TRBD1 (5 bases). Looked up from germline, CDR1 is MDHEN and CDR2 is SYDVKM. The ends were cut back, 5 bases at V and 4 bases at J, with 12 bases in the middle. This CDR3 spans 14 amino acids. The chain's CDR3 is CASSPRGNGNTIYF. The DNA of the CDR3 is TGTGCCAGCAGTCCTCGGGGGAACGGAAACACCATATATTTT.

The rearrangement links TRBV23-1 to TRBJ2-7; either TRBD1 or TRBD2 may supply D (5 bases each). TRBV23-1 is assigned to the ORF class and has an uncertain function. The length of the CDR3 is 13 residues. The ends were cut back, 4 bases at V and 5 bases at J, with 12 bases in the middle. CDR3: CASSPGRAHEQYF. For the CDR3, the DNA is TGCGCCAGCAGTCCAGGGAGAGCACACGAGCAGTACTTC.

The CDR3 reads CASSLDRVNTGELFF. The CDR3 DNA sequence: TGCGCCAGCAGTCTGGACAGGGTAAACACCGGGGAGCTGTTTTTT. The rearrangement joins TRBV5-1 to TRBJ2-2, with 8 bases fitting TRBD1. This CDR3 comprises 15 residues. With 5 bases clipped from V and 2 bases from J, the junction kept 5 bases outside the gene matches. Germline V gene sequence: CDR1 SGHRS, CDR2 YFSETQ.

Concerning this clone itself: Other DNA sequences from this sample encode an identical CDR3 as well. The J gene is TRBJ1-1, the V gene TRBV18; TRBD1 matches at 9 bases. V shed 3 bases and J 2 bases; nucleotides not matched to a gene: 1. This CDR3 spans 14 amino acids. Germline assignment: CDR1 KGHSH and CDR2 LQKENI. This chain's CDR3 is CASSPDRGNTEAFF. The CDR3, as DNA: TGTGCCAGCTCACCGGACAGGGGCAACACTGAAGCTTTCTTT.

V is TRBV19 and J is TRBJ2-7, with D hard to call. CDR1 is LNHDA, CDR2 SQIVND, per germline (reference sequence). The CDR3 is 15 amino acids. Between the trimmed V and J ends, which lost 0 bases and 7 bases, there was a span of 16 bases. CDR3: CASSIDGKGKREQYF. The DNA for the CDR3 is TGTGCCAGTAGTATAGACGGAAAGGGAAAACGGGAGCAGTACTTC.

This sequence joins TRBV9 and TRBJ2-1; 8 nucleotides align to TRBD2. The CDR3 has 13 amino acids. V trimming: 2 bases; J trimming: 9 bases; junction bases outside the gene matches: 4. From germline, CDR1 is SGDLS and CDR2 YYNGEE. The CDR3 DNA reads as TGTGCCAGCAGCGTGGGGACTAGTGGTGAGCAGTTCTTC. As protein: CASSVGTSGEQFF.

The V call is TRBV9, the J call TRBJ2-5; 10 bases map to TRBD1. The length of the CDR3 is 18 residues. Trimming cost V 3 bases and J 4 bases; bases outside gene matches: 15. Per germline, CDR1 SGDLS and CDR2 YYNGEE. The chain's CDR3 is CASSAPRDDRGRLETQYF. As DNA, the CDR3 is TGTGCCAGCAGCGCACCGAGAGATGACAGGGGGCGCTTAGAGACCCAGTACTTC.

The chain employs TRBV28 and TRBJ2-7; 7 bases are a match to TRBD2. V gave up 5 bases and J gave up 1 base; unmatched junction bases: 8. Germline V lookup: CDR1 MDHEN, CDR2 SYDVKM. The CDR3 is 15 residues long. Here the CDR3 reads CASSRLGTISYEQYF. In DNA form, the CDR3 reads TGTGCCAGCAGTCGACTAGGGACTATATCCTACGAGCAGTACTTC.

The V and J genes are TRBV19 and TRBJ1-4; D gene ambiguous. V lost 3 bases to trimming and J lost 6 bases, with 23 bases between them. The CDR3 contains 18 residues. The germline V gene has CDR1 LNHDA and CDR2 SQIVND (reference sequence). The CDR3 protein is CASSIITGRRLADEKLFF. CDR3 coding DNA: TGTGCCAGTAGTATTATTACCGGCAGGAGGCTTGCGGATGAAAAACTGTTTTTT.

The chain links TRBV9 to TRBJ2-2, with 12 positions matching TRBD2. The CDR3 is made up of 16 amino acids. Germline V CDR1 and CDR2: SGDLS, YYNGEE. V dropped 4 bases and J dropped 6; count of bases not matched to a gene: 7. The CDR3 region is CASSPGLAGIAGELFF. The CDR3 DNA is TGTGCCAGCAGCCCAGGACTAGCGGGAATCGCCGGGGAGCTGTTTTTT. Looking up the rest from reference TRBV9 and TRBJ2-2 gives the full variable domain: DSGVTQTPKHLITATGQRVTLRCSPRSGDLSVYWYQQSLDQGLQFLIQYYNGEERAKGNILERFSAQQFPDLHSELNLSSLELGDSALYFCASSPGLAGIAGELFFGEGSRLTVL.

This chain links TRBV9 with TRBJ2-1; TRBD2 matches at 10 bases. Germline CDR1 SGDLS, CDR2 YYNGEE. V was pared by 0 bases and J by 5 bases, with 11 bases of the junction left unmatched. This CDR3 spans 18 amino acids. The CDR3 sequence is CASSVAPGWTSGDNEQFF. CDR3 DNA sequence: TGTGCCAGCAGCGTAGCCCCGGGGTGGACTAGCGGAGACAATGAGCAGTTCTTC.

The genes are TRBV5-5 and TRBJ1-1; D not resolved. Germline V CDR1 and CDR2: SGHKS, YYEKEE (reference sequence). Trimming left V 4 bases short and J 11 bases short, with 18 bases between. The CDR3 is 13 amino acids. As DNA, the CDR3 is TGTGCCAGCAGCACCGCCAGTCTCGGCTGGGCTTTCTTT. This translates into CASSTASLGWAFF.

The chain employs TRBV11-2 and TRBJ2-1; D is perhaps TRBD1 or TRBD2 (5 bases each). V was shortened by 5 bases and J by 4 bases, with 15 bases between the two germline ends. The length of the CDR3 is 15 residues. Germline V CDR1 and CDR2: SGHAT, FQNNGV. CDR3 sequence (DNA): TGTGCCAGCAGCCCCACCCCCGGGGCTTACAATGAGCAGTTCTTC. Translation gives CASSPTPGAYNEQFF. The full variable domain, in which reference TRBV11-2 and TRBJ2-1 provide the parts outside the CDR3, is EAGVAQSPRYKIIEKRQSVAFWCNPISGHATLYWYQQILGQGPKLLIQFQNNGVVDDSQLPKDRFSAERLKGVDSTLKIQPAKLEDSAVYLCASSPTPGAYNEQFFGPGTRLTVL.

V gene TRBV5-1 combines with J gene TRBJ2-3; D not resolved. CDR3 length equals 16 residues. CDR1 and CDR2 from the germline V gene are SGHRS and YFSETQ. V was trimmed by 0 bases and J by 0 bases, leaving 11 bases between them. In DNA, the CDR3 is TGCGCCAGCAGCTTGGGGGTCGCAAAGAGCACAGATACGCAGTATTTT. Translating it yields CASSLGVAKSTDTQYF.

A few counts support this clone. The V and J genes are TRBV15 and TRBJ1-2, with D possibly TRBD1 on 5 matching bases. Germline CDR1 LNHNV, CDR2 YYDKDF (reference sequence). Trimming removed 8 bases at V and 4 bases at J, with 8 bases between. The CDR3 is 11 residues long. CDR3 DNA sequence: TGTGCCACCCAGGGTATCTATGGCTACACCTTC. It is translated as CATQGIYGYTF.

The J gene is TRBJ2-2, the V gene TRBV11-1; D possibly matches TRBD1 or TRBD2 (5 bases each). V lost 6 bases, J lost 1 base, and 15 bases lay in between. Germline lookup yields CDR1 SGHAT and CDR2 FQDESV (reference sequence). The CDR3 is made up of 16 amino acids. The CDR3 DNA reads as TGTGCCAGCAGACCAACCGGGACCAAGAACACCGGGGAGCTGTTTTTT. This codes for CASRPTGTKNTGELFF.